A single T cell receptor beta chain is shown here with its context. This sample stems from a study of blood T cell repertoires in COVID-19. Study details: The United States, Italy and Spain supplied acute and convalescent COVID-19 samples. From T cells, B-cell-depleted T cells, or PBMCs came the material, which was cDNA or gDNA.

Followed over time, Seattle patients had been enrolled while infection was active. Authors' analysis steps: Cell counts per sample came from amplifying reference gene primers. The assay was immunoSEQ multiplex PCR, and TCRdb's table has in-frame clones only and misses some. The V and J calls and the clone size are those of that table, but D and trimming were determined from the DNA. The sample holds over 100,000 clones, around 86% seen once. Germline assignment: CDR1 SGHRS and CDR2 YFSETQ. The CDR3 consists of 14 residues. V shed 5 bases and J shed 4 bases, with 15 bases lying between them. This clonotype was sampled from a woman between 65 and 79 years old with COVID-19, enrolled during active disease. The rearrangement joins TRBV5-1 to TRBJ1-2, with D possibly being TRBD1 (5 bases). The source material was peripheral blood. CDR3: CASSSAGTSYGYTF. CDR3 DNA: TGCGCCAGCAGTTCAGCGGGGACCAGCTATGGCTACACCTTC.